These 6 T cell receptor beta chains were sequenced from one sample in a study of identical twins (dated by TCRdb to 2015 to 2016). To prepare the library, 5' RACE was applied. The sequencer listed for this sample is Illumina HiSeq 2000. Using fastp trimming at Q25 and MiXCR clonotype assembly, TCRdb reanalyzed the public sequencing data and kept in-frame beta chains. Under each unique CDR3 protein, matching rows form one entry showing the most common genes and DNA. The sample table records some 590,000 distinct CDR3 sequences; over 8.5% of these occur just once. The ten largest make up 2.5% to 3.5% of the sample. These data were also filed under a second study, of yellow fever vaccine responses in identical twins.

Specimen: PBMCs. Receptors originate from a woman aged 18-35 years in good health.

The chain uses TRBV7-2 and TRBJ1-1; D uncertain. The germline V gene has CDR1 SGHTA and CDR2 FQGNSA. V gave up 2 bases and J gave up 5 bases, with 9 bases separating them. This CDR3 comprises 13 residues. CDR3 in amino acids: CASSLLRETEAFF. The CDR3 DNA follows: TGTGCCAGCAGCTTACTCCGAGAAACTGAAGCTTTCTTT.

In this sample, this clonotype turned up a few times. The rearrangement joins TRBV5-1 to TRBJ2-5; D not resolved. V lost 0 bases, J lost 14 bases, and 14 bases lay in between. The CDR3 spans 12 residues. Germline V lookup: CDR1 SGHRS, CDR2 YFSETQ. CDR3 amino acids: CASSLGPDETYF. The CDR3 DNA reads TGCGCCAGCAGCTTGGGGCCGGATGAGACTTACTTC.

This clonotype was observed at least ten times. The genes are TRBV28 and TRBJ2-6; D might be TRBD1 (6 bases). The V and J ends lost 4 bases and 0 bases respectively, with 13 bases between them. CDR3 length equals 17 residues. In germline, CDR1 is MDHEN, CDR2 SYDVKM. CDR3 sequence: CASSSGHQLSGANVLTF. The DNA for the CDR3 is TGTGCCAGCAGTTCGGGACATCAGCTCTCTGGGGCCAACGTCCTGACTTTC.

This clonotype was seen repeatedly, ten times or more. The rearrangement joins TRBV28 to TRBJ2-7; D possibly corresponds to TRBD2 (5 bases). Germline V gene sequence: CDR1 MDHEN, CDR2 SYDVKM. Trimming removed 6 bases from V and 4 bases from J, with 10 bases in between. This CDR3 spans 12 amino acids. The DNA for the CDR3 is TGTGCCAGCAGCAAGGGCGGGTACGAGCAGTACTTC. It codes for CASSKGGYEQYF.

CDR3 sequence reads: CASSSSWEQYF. DNA of the CDR3: TGTGCCAGCAGTTCAAGTTGGGAGCAGTACTTC. The gene calls are TRBV28 and TRBJ2-7, with no clear D. The CDR3 extends over 11 amino acids. V was shortened by 4 bases and J by 7 bases, with 8 bases between the two germline ends. The germline gives CDR1 MDHEN, CDR2 SYDVKM.

This clonotype occurred a few times. The genes are TRBV7-9 and TRBJ2-1; TRBD2 is a possible D gene (5 bases). The CDR3 contains 16 residues. The germline gives CDR1 SEHNR, CDR2 FQNEAQ (reference sequence). V dropped 0 bases and J dropped 8 bases, with 17 bases sitting between them. CDR3 nucleotide sequence: TGTGCCAGCAGCTTAGCACTGCCGACGGAGGTCCATGAGCAGTTCTTC. Translating it yields CASSLALPTEVHEQFF.